These T cell receptor beta chains were read from a single sample in a study of blood T cell repertoires in COVID-19. Clones were sequenced by immunoSEQ multiplex PCR, and TCRdb holds only the in-frame ones, with some missing. The repertoire holds roughly 120,000 clones, with approximately 90% as singletons. The sequencing sample was made of peripheral blood. Receptor source: a human donor with active COVID-19. The donor label of this sample is uncertain. The CDR3 runs from the conserved cysteine through the conserved F or W. A D gene is named only where the DNA matches it firmly. Rows may omit the clone size; those that give it use once, few, many or a size class.

clone_size: .; d_call: TRBD1; cdr3_length: 16; v_call: TRBV28; j_call: TRBJ1-1; cdr3_nt: TGTGCCAGCAGTTGGGGACAGGGGTTTCGATACACTGAAGCTTTCTTT; cdr3_aa: CASSWGQGFRYTEAFF
clone_size: few; d_call: TRBD1; cdr3_length: 15; v_call: TRBV2; j_call: TRBJ1-6; cdr3_nt: TGTGCCAGCAAATCGACAGGGACGTATAATTCACCCCTCCACTTT; cdr3_aa: CASKSTGTYNSPLHF
clone_size: .; d_call: .; cdr3_length: 14; v_call: TRBV6-6; j_call: TRBJ1-5; cdr3_nt: TGTGCCAGCAGCCAGGGAGGAGACAATCAGCCCCAGCATTTT; cdr3_aa: CASSQGGDNQPQHF
clone_size: .; d_call: TRBD1; cdr3_length: 14; v_call: TRBV5-5; j_call: TRBJ2-7; cdr3_nt: TGTGCCAGCAGCTTGGGACAGGGTCTGGGCGAGCAGTACTTC; cdr3_aa: CASSLGQGLGEQYF
clone_size: .; d_call: TRBD2; cdr3_length: 15; v_call: TRBV29-1; j_call: TRBJ2-1; cdr3_nt: TGCAGCGTTGGGCCCCGGGACTACTCCTACAATGAGCAGTTCTTC; cdr3_aa: CSVGPRDYSYNEQFF
clone_size: .; d_call: .; cdr3_length: 15; v_call: TRBV18; j_call: TRBJ1-1; cdr3_nt: TGTGCCAGCTCTCCTAAGCCAGGGGTGAACACTGAAGCTTTCTTT; cdr3_aa: CASSPKPGVNTEAFF
clone_size: .; d_call: TRBD1; cdr3_length: 16; v_call: TRBV25-1; j_call: TRBJ1-5; cdr3_nt: TGTGCCAGCAGCGACGGGACAGGGGACTTCAATCAGCCCCAGCATTTT; cdr3_aa: CASSDGTGDFNQPQHF
clone_size: .; d_call: TRBD1; cdr3_length: 14; v_call: TRBV19; j_call: TRBJ1-5; cdr3_nt: TGTGCCAGTAGTATAGTTTCAGGGGGAAAGCCCCAGCATTTT; cdr3_aa: CASSIVSGGKPQHF
clone_size: .; d_call: TRBD2; cdr3_length: 15; v_call: TRBV6-5; j_call: TRBJ2-1; cdr3_nt: TGTGCCAGCAGTTACTCGGCGGGAGGTTACAATGAGCAGTTCTTC; cdr3_aa: CASSYSAGGYNEQFF
clone_size: .; d_call: TRBD1; cdr3_length: 14; v_call: TRBV6-6; j_call: TRBJ1-5; cdr3_nt: TGTGCCAGCAGCCCGGACAGGGCCTATCAGCCCCAGCATTTT; cdr3_aa: CASSPDRAYQPQHF
clone_size: once; d_call: TRBD1; cdr3_length: 18; v_call: TRBV4-1; j_call: TRBJ2-1; cdr3_nt: TGCGCCAGCAGCCGCAATGCCGGGACAGCGAGCTCCTACAATGAGCAGTTCTTC; cdr3_aa: CASSRNAGTASSYNEQFF
clone_size: .; d_call: .; cdr3_length: 17; v_call: TRBV7-2; j_call: TRBJ1-5; cdr3_nt: TGTGCCAGCAGCTTAGCGCTTGGGCCCCTCCGCAATCAGCCCCAGCATTTT; cdr3_aa: CASSLALGPLRNQPQHF
clone_size: .; d_call: .; cdr3_length: 12; v_call: TRBV19; j_call: TRBJ1-5; cdr3_nt: TGTGCCAGTAATAGGGACAAGGGGCCCCAGCATTTT; cdr3_aa: CASNRDKGPQHF
clone_size: .; d_call: .; cdr3_length: 14; v_call: TRBV6-6; j_call: TRBJ1-1; cdr3_nt: TGTGCCACCTCTGGGGGGTTGGGCGACGCTGAAGCTTTCTTT; cdr3_aa: CATSGGLGDAEAFF
clone_size: .; d_call: .; cdr3_length: 14; v_call: TRBV4-2; j_call: TRBJ2-7; cdr3_nt: TGTGCCAGCAGCCAAGCTACTAGTCTGTACGAGCAGTACTTC; cdr3_aa: CASSQATSLYEQYF
clone_size: .; d_call: TRBD2; cdr3_length: 15; v_call: TRBV4-3; j_call: TRBJ2-2; cdr3_nt: TGCGCCAGCAGCCGACTAGCGGGGAACACCGGGGAGCTGTTTTTT; cdr3_aa: CASSRLAGNTGELFF
clone_size: .; d_call: .; cdr3_length: 14; v_call: TRBV7-9; j_call: TRBJ2-5; cdr3_nt: TGTGCCAGCAGCTTTTCCAGGGGCCAAGAGACCCAGTACTTC; cdr3_aa: CASSFSRGQETQYF
clone_size: .; d_call: TRBD1; cdr3_length: 13; v_call: TRBV2; j_call: TRBJ2-1; cdr3_nt: TGTGCCAGGGGGACAGCAACCTACAATGAGCAGTTCTTC; cdr3_aa: CARGTATYNEQFF
clone_size: .; d_call: TRBD2; cdr3_length: 15; v_call: TRBV4-2; j_call: TRBJ2-5; cdr3_nt: TGTGCCAGCAGCCGAGGACTAGCGGAACAAGAGACCCAGTACTTC; cdr3_aa: CASSRGLAEQETQYF
clone_size: .; d_call: TRBD2; cdr3_length: 17; v_call: TRBV4-1; j_call: TRBJ2-3; cdr3_nt: TGCGCCAGCAGCCAAGACGCTAGCGGGGGCCGCACAGATACGCAGTATTTT; cdr3_aa: CASSQDASGGRTDTQYF
clone_size: .; d_call: .; cdr3_length: 17; v_call: TRBV5-1; j_call: TRBJ2-3; cdr3_nt: TGCGCCAGCAGCTTGGAGGGGTGGCAAGGGGGCACAGATACGCAGTATTTT; cdr3_aa: CASSLEGWQGGTDTQYF
clone_size: .; d_call: TRBD1; cdr3_length: 14; v_call: TRBV30; j_call: TRBJ1-1; cdr3_nt: TGTGCCTGGAGTACAGGGGGTTCGCCTACTGAAGCTTTCTTT; cdr3_aa: CAWSTGGSPTEAFF
clone_size: .; d_call: .; cdr3_length: 14; v_call: TRBV28; j_call: TRBJ1-2; cdr3_nt: TGTGCCAGCAGTGTGGTTTTATCGGGCTATGGCTACACCTTC; cdr3_aa: CASSVVLSGYGYTF
clone_size: many; d_call: .; cdr3_length: 13; v_call: TRBV28; j_call: TRBJ1-2; cdr3_nt: TGTGCCAGCAGTTTGCAGGGCCTCTATGGCTACACCTTC; cdr3_aa: CASSLQGLYGYTF
clone_size: .; d_call: TRBD1; cdr3_length: 16; v_call: TRBV9; j_call: TRBJ2-3; cdr3_nt: TGTGCCAGCAGCGGGAACCGGGACAGGGGGGCAGATACGCAGTATTTT; cdr3_aa: CASSGNRDRGADTQYF
clone_size: .; d_call: .; cdr3_length: 13; v_call: TRBV5-1; j_call: TRBJ2-5; cdr3_nt: TGCGCCAGCAGCTTGGAAAGCCGAGAGACCCAGTACTTC; cdr3_aa: CASSLESRETQYF
clone_size: .; d_call: .; cdr3_length: 15; v_call: TRBV19; j_call: TRBJ2-3; cdr3_nt: TGTGCCAGTAGCCCGACTGAGCACAGGACAGATACGCAGTATTTT; cdr3_aa: CASSPTEHRTDTQYF
clone_size: .; d_call: .; cdr3_length: 15; v_call: TRBV2; j_call: TRBJ1-4; cdr3_nt: TGTGCCAGCAGTTTCGGAGTTGCAACTAATGAAAAACTGTTTTTT; cdr3_aa: CASSFGVATNEKLFF
clone_size: .; d_call: TRBD2; cdr3_length: 14; v_call: TRBV6-2/TRBV6-3; j_call: TRBJ2-1; cdr3_nt: TGTGCCAGCGGTTTTTGGACTAGCGGCAATGAGCAGTTCTTC; cdr3_aa: CASGFWTSGNEQFF
clone_size: .; d_call: .; cdr3_length: 15; v_call: TRBV2; j_call: TRBJ2-7; cdr3_nt: TGTGCCAGCAGTGAAGCCTTAGGAGGCTACTACGAGCAGTACTTC; cdr3_aa: CASSEALGGYYEQYF
clone_size: .; d_call: .; cdr3_length: 15; v_call: TRBV18; j_call: TRBJ2-1; cdr3_nt: TGTGCCAGCTCACCCGTCTTCGGCGGGAACAATGAGCAGTTCTTC; cdr3_aa: CASSPVFGGNNEQFF
clone_size: .; d_call: .; cdr3_length: 13; v_call: TRBV7-2; j_call: TRBJ1-2; cdr3_nt: TGTGCCAGCAGTTACAGGAGTAACTATGGCTACACCTTC; cdr3_aa: CASSYRSNYGYTF
clone_size: .; d_call: TRBD1; cdr3_length: 15; v_call: TRBV19; j_call: TRBJ2-1; cdr3_nt: TGTGTCAGTAGTAACCGGGACAGGGGGGGCAATGAGCAGTTCTTC; cdr3_aa: CVSSNRDRGGNEQFF
clone_size: .; d_call: .; cdr3_length: 14; v_call: TRBV9; j_call: TRBJ1-1; cdr3_nt: TGTGCCAGCAGCGCTACAGGGATGAACACTGAAGCTTTCTTT; cdr3_aa: CASSATGMNTEAFF
clone_size: .; d_call: .; cdr3_length: 14; v_call: TRBV30; j_call: TRBJ2-3; cdr3_nt: TGTGCCTGGAGTCCGCAGGTCAGCACAGATACGCAGTATTTT; cdr3_aa: CAWSPQVSTDTQYF
clone_size: .; d_call: TRBD1; cdr3_length: 13; v_call: TRBV9; j_call: TRBJ2-1; cdr3_nt: TGTGCCAGCAGCGCGGGACAGGGATATGAGCAGTTCTTC; cdr3_aa: CASSAGQGYEQFF
clone_size: many; d_call: .; cdr3_length: 15; v_call: TRBV9; j_call: TRBJ2-5; cdr3_nt: TGTGCCAGCAGCGTAAATGCGGGGGCGGGAGAGACCCAGTACTTC; cdr3_aa: CASSVNAGAGETQYF
clone_size: .; d_call: TRBD1; cdr3_length: 15; v_call: TRBV6-4; j_call: TRBJ1-6; cdr3_nt: TGTGCCAGCAGTGAGGACAGGGGAAGAAGGACACCCCTCCACTTT; cdr3_aa: CASSEDRGRRTPLHF
clone_size: .; d_call: .; cdr3_length: 15; v_call: TRBV28; j_call: TRBJ1-5; cdr3_nt: TGTGCCAGCAGTCTACAGGGCGCTAGCAATCAGCCCCAGCATTTT; cdr3_aa: CASSLQGASNQPQHF
clone_size: .; d_call: TRBD1; cdr3_length: 13; v_call: TRBV5-1; j_call: TRBJ2-5; cdr3_nt: TGCGCCAGCAGCTCCGGACAGGGGGAGACCCAGTACTTC; cdr3_aa: CASSSGQGETQYF
clone_size: .; d_call: TRBD1; cdr3_length: 14; v_call: TRBV11-2; j_call: TRBJ1-1; cdr3_nt: TGTGCCAGCAGCTTACCCACAGGGGGGGCTGAAGCTTTCTTT; cdr3_aa: CASSLPTGGAEAFF
clone_size: .; d_call: .; cdr3_length: 15; v_call: TRBV6-5; j_call: TRBJ2-7; cdr3_nt: TGTGCCAGCAGGATTACCGGGACACACTATTACGAGCAGTACTTC; cdr3_aa: CASRITGTHYYEQYF
clone_size: .; d_call: TRBD1; cdr3_length: 15; v_call: TRBV4-1; j_call: TRBJ1-2; cdr3_nt: TGCGCCAGCAGCCAAATATTACAGGGGAACTATGGCTACACCTTC; cdr3_aa: CASSQILQGNYGYTF
clone_size: .; d_call: .; cdr3_length: 14; v_call: TRBV28; j_call: TRBJ1-1; cdr3_nt: TGTGCCAGCAGTCAAACGGGACCGGGGGCTGAAGCTTTCTTT; cdr3_aa: CASSQTGPGAEAFF
clone_size: .; d_call: .; cdr3_length: 12; v_call: TRBV20-1; j_call: TRBJ1-1; cdr3_nt: TGCAGTGCTAGTTGGCAGAACACTGAAGCTTTCTTT; cdr3_aa: CSASWQNTEAFF
clone_size: .; d_call: .; cdr3_length: 14; v_call: TRBV28; j_call: TRBJ2-3; cdr3_nt: TGTGCCAGCAGTTTTCGCGGGAACCCAGATACGCAGTATTTT; cdr3_aa: CASSFRGNPDTQYF
clone_size: .; d_call: .; cdr3_length: 14; v_call: TRBV19; j_call: TRBJ1-6; cdr3_nt: TGTGCCAGTAGTACCAAGGGGCCGGACTCACCCCTCCACTTT; cdr3_aa: CASSTKGPDSPLHF
clone_size: .; d_call: .; cdr3_length: 15; v_call: TRBV28; j_call: TRBJ1-5; cdr3_nt: TGTGCCAGCAGTTCCAGGGGCGCGGGCAATCAGCCCCAGCATTTT; cdr3_aa: CASSSRGAGNQPQHF
clone_size: once; d_call: .; cdr3_length: 14; v_call: TRBV18; j_call: TRBJ2-1; cdr3_nt: TGTGCCAGCTCACAATCTACAGGGTTAAATGAGCAGTTCTTC; cdr3_aa: CASSQSTGLNEQFF
clone_size: .; d_call: .; cdr3_length: 17; v_call: TRBV4-1; j_call: TRBJ2-2; cdr3_nt: TGCGCCAGCAGCCAAGACCCCTCAGGGGATTACACCGGGGAGCTGTTTTTT; cdr3_aa: CASSQDPSGDYTGELFF
clone_size: once; d_call: TRBD2; cdr3_length: 14; v_call: TRBV6-2/TRBV6-3; j_call: TRBJ2-5; cdr3_nt: TGTGCCAGCAGTCCCACTAGCGACGCCTCCACCCAGTACTTC; cdr3_aa: CASSPTSDASTQYF
clone_size: .; d_call: .; cdr3_length: 13; v_call: TRBV10-3; j_call: TRBJ1-2; cdr3_nt: TGTGCCATCAGTTTGACAGAGAACTATGGCTACACCTTC; cdr3_aa: CAISLTENYGYTF
clone_size: .; d_call: .; cdr3_length: 12; v_call: TRBV29-1; j_call: TRBJ2-5; cdr3_nt: TGCAGCGTTGTGGGGGCTTTAGAGACCCAGTACTTC; cdr3_aa: CSVVGALETQYF
clone_size: .; d_call: .; cdr3_length: 15; v_call: TRBV3-1/TRBV3-2; j_call: TRBJ1-2; cdr3_nt: TGTGCCAGCAGCCAAGGTCTGACCTCCGAGGGTGGCTACACCTTC; cdr3_aa: CASSQGLTSEGGYTF